This entry describes one T cell receptor beta chain. V shed 5 bases, J shed 6 bases, and the junction held 18 bases outside the gene matches. Germline V gives CDR1 SEHNR, CDR2 FQNEAQ (reference sequence). This CDR3 is built from 17 residues. Via MiXCR, TCRdb re-called the RT-PCR reads, giving one row per CDR3 protein. The sample consists of 650,000 to 800,000 distinct CDR3 sequences, 11% to 15% of them appearing once. The sequence derives from a female donor in good health, serving as a healthy control. Sequencing was carried out using memory CD4+ T cells from blood. The genes are TRBV7-9 and TRBJ2-7; 8 bases align to TRBD2. The CDR3 here is CASSPELILSGKVEQYF. For the CDR3, the DNA is TGTGCCAGCAGCCCCGAACTCATCCTTAGCGGGAAGGTCGAGCAGTACTTC.